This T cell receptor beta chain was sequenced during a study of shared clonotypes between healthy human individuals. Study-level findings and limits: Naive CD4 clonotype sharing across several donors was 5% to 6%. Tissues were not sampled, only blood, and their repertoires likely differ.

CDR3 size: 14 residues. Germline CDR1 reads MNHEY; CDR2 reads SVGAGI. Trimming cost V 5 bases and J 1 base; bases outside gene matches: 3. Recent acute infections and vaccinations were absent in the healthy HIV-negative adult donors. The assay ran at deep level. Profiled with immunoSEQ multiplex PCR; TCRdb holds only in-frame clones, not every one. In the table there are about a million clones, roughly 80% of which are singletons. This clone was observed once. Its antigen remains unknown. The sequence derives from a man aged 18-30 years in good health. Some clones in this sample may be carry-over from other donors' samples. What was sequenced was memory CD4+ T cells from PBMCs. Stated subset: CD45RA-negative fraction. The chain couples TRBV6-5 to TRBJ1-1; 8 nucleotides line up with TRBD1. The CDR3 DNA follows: TGTGCCAGCAGTCCCGGGACAGGGAACACTGAAGCTTTCTTT. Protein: CASSPGTGNTEAFF.